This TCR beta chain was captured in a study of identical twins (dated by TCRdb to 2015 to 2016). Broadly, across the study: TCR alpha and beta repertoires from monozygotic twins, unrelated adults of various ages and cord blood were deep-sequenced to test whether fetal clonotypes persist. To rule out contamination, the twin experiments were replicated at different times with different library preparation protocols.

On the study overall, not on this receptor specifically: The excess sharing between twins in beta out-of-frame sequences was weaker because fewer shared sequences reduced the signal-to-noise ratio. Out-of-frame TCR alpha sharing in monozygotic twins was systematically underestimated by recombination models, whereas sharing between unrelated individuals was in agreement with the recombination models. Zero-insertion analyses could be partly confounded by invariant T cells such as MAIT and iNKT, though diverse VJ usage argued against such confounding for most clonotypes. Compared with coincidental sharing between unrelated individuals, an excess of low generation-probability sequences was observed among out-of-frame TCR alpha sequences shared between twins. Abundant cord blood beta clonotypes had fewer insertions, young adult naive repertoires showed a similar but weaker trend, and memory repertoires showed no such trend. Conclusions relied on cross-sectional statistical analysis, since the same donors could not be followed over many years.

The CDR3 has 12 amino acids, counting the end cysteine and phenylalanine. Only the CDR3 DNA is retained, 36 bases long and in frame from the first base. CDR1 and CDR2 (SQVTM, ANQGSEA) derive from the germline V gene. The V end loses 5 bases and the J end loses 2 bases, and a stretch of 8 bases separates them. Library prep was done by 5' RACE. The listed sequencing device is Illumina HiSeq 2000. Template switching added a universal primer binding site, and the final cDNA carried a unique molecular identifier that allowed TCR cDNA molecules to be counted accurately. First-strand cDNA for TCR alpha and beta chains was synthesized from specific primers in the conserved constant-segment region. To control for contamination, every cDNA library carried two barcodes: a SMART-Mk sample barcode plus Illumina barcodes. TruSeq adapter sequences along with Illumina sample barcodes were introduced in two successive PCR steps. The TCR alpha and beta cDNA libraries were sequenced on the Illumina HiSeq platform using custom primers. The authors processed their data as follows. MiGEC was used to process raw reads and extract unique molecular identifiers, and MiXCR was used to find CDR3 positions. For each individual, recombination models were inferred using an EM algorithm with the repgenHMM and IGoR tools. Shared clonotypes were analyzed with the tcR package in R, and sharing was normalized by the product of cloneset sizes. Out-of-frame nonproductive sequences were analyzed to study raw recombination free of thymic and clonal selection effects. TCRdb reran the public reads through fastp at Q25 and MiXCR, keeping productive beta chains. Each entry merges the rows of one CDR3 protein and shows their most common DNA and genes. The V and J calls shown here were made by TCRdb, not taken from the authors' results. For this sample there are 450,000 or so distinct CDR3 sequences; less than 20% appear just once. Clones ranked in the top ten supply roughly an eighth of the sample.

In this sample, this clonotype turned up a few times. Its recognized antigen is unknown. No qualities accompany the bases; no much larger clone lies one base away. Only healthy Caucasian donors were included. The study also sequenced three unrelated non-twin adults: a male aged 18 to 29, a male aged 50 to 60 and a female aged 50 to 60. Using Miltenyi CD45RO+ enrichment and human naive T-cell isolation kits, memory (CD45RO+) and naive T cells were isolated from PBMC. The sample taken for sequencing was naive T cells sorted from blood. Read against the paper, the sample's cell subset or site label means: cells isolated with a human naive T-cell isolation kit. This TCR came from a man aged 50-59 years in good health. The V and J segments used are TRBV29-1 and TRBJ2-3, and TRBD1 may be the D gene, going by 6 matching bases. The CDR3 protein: CSVRTATDTQYF. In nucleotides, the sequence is TGCAGCGTTCGGACAGCCACAGATACGCAGTATTTT.